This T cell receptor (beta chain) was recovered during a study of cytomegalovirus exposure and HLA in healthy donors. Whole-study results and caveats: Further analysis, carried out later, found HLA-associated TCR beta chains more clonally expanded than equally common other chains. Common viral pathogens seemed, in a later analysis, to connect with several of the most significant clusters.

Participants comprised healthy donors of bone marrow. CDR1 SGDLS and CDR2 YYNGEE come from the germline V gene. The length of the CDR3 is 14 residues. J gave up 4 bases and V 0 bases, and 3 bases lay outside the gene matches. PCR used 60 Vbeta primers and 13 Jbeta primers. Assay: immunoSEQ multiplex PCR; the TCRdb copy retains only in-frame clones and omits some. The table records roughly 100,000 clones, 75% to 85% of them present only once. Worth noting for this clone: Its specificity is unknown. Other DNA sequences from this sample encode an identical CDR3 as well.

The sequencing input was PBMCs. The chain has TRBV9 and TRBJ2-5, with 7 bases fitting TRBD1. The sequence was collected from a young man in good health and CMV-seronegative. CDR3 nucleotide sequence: TGTGCCAGCAGCGTAGGAGGGGGCGGAGAGACCCAGTACTTC. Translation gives CASSVGGGGETQYF.